The sequence of this T cell receptor beta chain was determined in a study of neoadjuvant nivolumab and ipilimumab in lung cancer. Notes on the study in general: From pretherapy to surgery, tumor richness and clonality rose with dual therapy.

The CDR3 is 14 residues long. Trimming took off 3 bases at V and 0 bases at J, with 9 bases between the two ends. Germline lookup yields CDR1 LNHDA and CDR2 SQIVND (reference sequence). Measured with immunoSEQ multiplex PCR; TCRdb has only the in-frame clones, and not every one. The sample includes about 26,000 clones, approximately 80% seen only once; the top ten take about 6.5%. In regard to this clone: The antigen remains undetermined.

The starting material was peripheral blood, obtained before neoadjuvant nivolumab, alone or with ipilimumab. The TCR sequence derives from an adult with non-small cell lung cancer. This chain uses TRBV19 with TRBJ2-7; D is perhaps TRBD1 (6 bases). The CDR3 nucleotides are TGTGCCAGTAGTATCCAGGACAGCTCCTACGAGCAGTACTTC. It specifies CASSIQDSSYEQYF.